Following are 24 T cell receptor beta chains from one sample sequenced in a study of CD8 T cells in Susac syndrome. Random hexamers served to reverse transcribe about 0.45 to 1 ug RNA. TCRdb reanalysed the immunoSEQ multiplex PCR reads using MiXCR and keeps one entry per CDR3 protein. The table has about 160,000 distinct CDR3 sequences, approximately 93% seen once. Sequencing used CD4+ T cells from PBMCs. These receptors were collected from a human donor with multiple sclerosis.

This clonotype was found once. The J gene is TRBJ2-1, the V gene TRBV6-2 or TRBV6-3; TRBD2 might be the D (5 bases). The germline V and J ends were trimmed by 2 bases and 5 bases, with 13 bases remaining between them. The CDR3 runs to 15 residues. Germline V gene data show CDR1 as MNHEY and CDR2 as SVGEGT. The DNA for the CDR3 is TGTGCCAGCAGTTACGAGGGAAGGCGGAACAATGAGCAGTTCTTC. Its translation: CASSYEGRRNNEQFF.

The V and J genes are TRBV27 and TRBJ1-1; D is possibly TRBD1 (6 bases). V was shortened by 3 bases and J by 6 bases, with 14 bases between the two germline ends. CDR1 is MNHEY, CDR2 SMNVEV, per germline (reference sequence). There are 14 residues in the CDR3. The CDR3 DNA sequence: TGTGCCAGCAGTTTCTCAGCTACAGGGTCTGAAGCTTTCTTT. Its protein product is CASSFSATGSEAFF.

V is TRBV7-9 and J is TRBJ1-5; D is unresolved. Germline assignment: CDR1 SEHNR and CDR2 FQNEAQ (reference sequence). The CDR3 covers 15 residues. Between the trimmed V and J ends, which lost 4 bases and 5 bases, there was a span of 15 bases. The CDR3 region is CASSSGPKPYQPQHF. The CDR3 DNA sequence: TGTGCCAGCAGCTCAGGACCGAAGCCGTATCAGCCCCAGCATTTT.

The rearrangement joins TRBV7-8 to TRBJ1-2; D call uncertain. V was cut by 5 bases and J by 9 bases, with 19 bases left in between. Germline V lookup: CDR1 SGHVS, CDR2 FQNEAQ. The CDR3 contains 14 residues. The CDR3 loop reads CASSVAVASGSYTF. CDR3 nucleotides: TGTGCCAGCAGCGTCGCCGTTGCCAGCGGTAGCTACACCTTC.

This clonotype was picked up one time. This rearrangement joins TRBV7-9 to TRBJ2-7; 9 positions match TRBD1. The junction had 9 bases not matched to a gene; V was cut back by 4 bases and J by 5 bases. The CDR3 totals 15 residues. CDR1 is SEHNR and CDR2 is FQNEAQ in the germline V gene (reference sequence). The DNA of the CDR3 is TGTGCCAGCAGCTCGGGGGACAGGGCTTTGGACGAGCAGTACTTC. This sequence encodes CASSSGDRALDEQYF.

This chain uses TRBV5-4 with TRBJ2-2; no definite D call. This CDR3 has 16 amino acids. Trimming pared 4 bases from V and 0 bases from J, leaving 13 bases between. Germline lookup yields CDR1 SGHNT and CDR2 YYREEE (reference sequence). CDR3 amino acids: CASSLGDWSNTGELFF. CDR3 sequence (DNA): TGTGCCAGCAGCCTAGGAGACTGGTCGAACACCGGGGAGCTGTTTTTT.

The chain couples TRBV29-1 to TRBJ1-5; D call uncertain. Germline CDR1 and CDR2: SQVTM and ANQGSEA. This CDR3 contains 11 residues. V gave up 4 bases and J gave up 5 bases, with 6 bases separating them. The CDR3 sequence is CSVGGDQPQHF. CDR3 nucleotides: TGCAGCGTTGGAGGAGATCAGCCCCAGCATTTT.

The V and J genes are TRBV15 and TRBJ2-5, with D uncertain. The germline V gene encodes CDR1 LNHNV and CDR2 YYDKDF (reference sequence). Trimming removed 1 base from V and 1 base from J, with 7 bases in between. This CDR3 has 14 residues. The CDR3 loop is CATSRASTQETQYF. The CDR3 DNA is TGTGCCACCAGCAGAGCATCTACCCAAGAGACCCAGTACTTC.

CDR3 residues: CSAGGGTRPSEQYF. CDR3 in DNA: TGCAGCGCTGGGGGGGGGACTAGACCTTCCGAGCAGTACTTC. The gene calls are TRBV29-1 and TRBJ2-7; 8 bases are shared with TRBD2. Germline V gives CDR1 SQVTM, CDR2 ANQGSEA. The CDR3 contains 14 residues. V gave up 7 bases and J gave up 6 bases; unmatched junction bases: 14.

The J gene is TRBJ2-5, the V gene TRBV6-5; D is perhaps TRBD1 or TRBD2 (5 bases each). Germline CDR1 is MNHEY and CDR2 is SVGAGI. Between the trimmed V and J ends, which lost 6 bases and 4 bases, there was a span of 9 bases. The CDR3 is 12 residues long. The CDR3 protein is CASRAGRETQYF. The CDR3 nucleotides are TGTGCCAGCAGAGCAGGGAGAGAGACCCAGTACTTC.

This clonotype was seen only a few times. The chain couples TRBV27 to TRBJ2-2; D gene unclear. Germline V lookup: CDR1 MNHEY, CDR2 SMNVEV (reference sequence). The CDR3 runs to 14 residues. The V end was cut by 3 bases, the J end by 1 base, with 6 bases between. The CDR3 sequence is CASSLEQNTGELFF. DNA for the CDR3: TGTGCCAGCAGTTTGGAGCAGAACACCGGGGAGCTGTTTTTT.

The chain links TRBV25-1 to TRBJ1-2; D is unclear. Trimming cost V 3 bases and J 7 bases, with 18 bases left between them. CDR1 and CDR2 from the germline V gene are MGHDK and SYGVNS. The CDR3 has 15 residues. CDR3 protein: CASSDSWLSLGGYTF. The CDR3 DNA sequence: TGTGCCAGCAGTGATTCGTGGCTTAGCTTAGGTGGCTACACCTTC.

The chain employs TRBV3-1 and TRBJ2-6; no reliable D call. Trimming took 8 bases from V and 1 from J, leaving 6 bases between them. The CDR3 is 13 amino acids. Germline V gene data show CDR1 as LGHDT and CDR2 as YNNKEL (reference sequence). In DNA form, the CDR3 reads TGTGCCAGCCTCTCATCTGGGGCCAACGTCCTGACTTTC. Translated: CASLSSGANVLTF.

The CDR3 sequence: CASSPTSGSGGSYEQYF. DNA for the CDR3: TGTGCCAGCTCACCGACTAGCGGGAGCGGCGGCTCCTACGAGCAGTACTTC. The J gene is TRBJ2-7, the V gene TRBV18; 12 nucleotides align to TRBD2. In germline, CDR1 is KGHSH, CDR2 LQKENI. The V gene end was trimmed by 3 bases and the J gene end by 0 bases; junction bases not matched to a gene: 6. CDR3 length equals 17 residues.

V usage is TRBV29-1 and J usage is TRBJ1-2; no clear D gene. This CDR3 has 13 amino acids. Trimming removed 6 bases at V and 8 bases at J, with 19 bases between. CDR1 and CDR2 (germline): SQVTM, ANQGSEA. The CDR3 DNA is TGCAGCGTACCAGGCGGGGAATCTATGGGCTACACCTTC. Translating it yields CSVPGGESMGYTF.

This chain joins TRBV12-5 and TRBJ2-1, with 7 positions matching TRBD2. CDR1 LGHNT and CDR2 FRNRAP come from the germline V gene. Trimming at V came to 4 bases and at J to 6 bases, leaving 9 bases not matched to a gene. The CDR3 extends over 15 amino acids. The CDR3 DNA sequence: TGTGCTAGTGGTTCCCGACTAGCTGGTCGCAATGAGCAGTTCTTC. Its translation is CASGSRLAGRNEQFF.

This sequence joins TRBV5-6 and TRBJ2-3; 8 bases line up with TRBD2. Germline V gene sequence: CDR1 SGHDT, CDR2 YYEEEE. This CDR3 is built from 14 residues. With 5 bases clipped from V and 5 bases from J, the junction kept 7 bases outside the gene matches. The chain's CDR3 is CASSWSGRGDTQYF. CDR3 DNA: TGTGCCAGCAGTTGGAGCGGGAGAGGAGATACGCAGTATTTT.

This chain connects TRBV19 to TRBJ1-2; D remains unclear. V was clipped by 5 bases and J by 2 bases, with 15 bases between them. From germline, CDR1 is LNHDA and CDR2 SQIVND (reference sequence). This CDR3 is built from 15 residues. Here the CDR3 reads CASSPGVAGNYGYTF. Written as DNA, the CDR3 is TGTGCCAGTAGTCCCGGGGTCGCGGGCAACTATGGCTACACCTTC.

The DNA for the CDR3 is TGTGCCAGCAGACCCAACGGGGCGAGCTCCTACAATGAGCAGTTCTTC. This encodes CASRPNGASSYNEQFF. The gene calls are TRBV27 and TRBJ2-1; possibly TRBD1 or TRBD2 for D (5 bases each). This CDR3 has 16 amino acids. CDR1 is MNHEY and CDR2 is SMNVEV in the germline V gene (reference sequence). With 6 bases removed from V and 0 bases from J, the gap between germline ends came to 15 bases.

This clonotype was seen only a few times. This chain uses TRBV28 with TRBJ2-3, with a possible D match to TRBD2 (5 bases). Between the trimmed V and J ends, which lost 1 base and 4 bases, there was a span of 6 bases. CDR1 and CDR2 from the germline V gene are MDHEN and SYDVKM. The length of the CDR3 is 13 residues. For the CDR3, the DNA is TGTGCCAGCAGTTTATCCGGGGCAGATACGCAGTATTTT. Its translation is CASSLSGADTQYF.

This chain uses TRBV18 with TRBJ2-1; 11 bases match TRBD1. CDR3 size: 15 residues. Germline V gives CDR1 KGHSH, CDR2 LQKENI. Trimming at V came to 0 bases and at J to 6 bases, leaving 1 base not matched to a gene. CDR3 loop: CASSPPGQGANEQFF. The CDR3 DNA reads as TGTGCCAGCTCACCACCCGGACAGGGGGCCAATGAGCAGTTCTTC.

In its sample, this clonotype was seen once. This rearrangement joins TRBV5-1 to TRBJ1-1; D possibly corresponds to TRBD1 (6 bases). Germline-derived CDR1 and CDR2 are SGHRS and YFSETQ. The V gene lost 4 bases and the J gene lost 1 base, with 11 bases spanning the gap. This CDR3 spans 14 amino acids. The DNA for the CDR3 is TGCGCCAGCAGCGGACGGACAGCGAACACTGAAGCTTTCTTT. It encodes CASSGRTANTEAFF.

The V and J genes are TRBV12-3 or TRBV12-4 and TRBJ1-5, with no clear D. The length of the CDR3 is 12 residues. Trimming left V 6 bases short and J 7 bases short, with 10 bases between. The CDR3 DNA reads TGTGCCAGCAGCCGTGGTTGGCAGCCCCAGCATTTT. Its translation is CASSRGWQPQHF.

V and J are TRBV20-1 and TRBJ2-1, with TRBD1 identical over 12 bases. Germline assignment: CDR1 DFQATT and CDR2 SNEGSKA (reference sequence). This CDR3 is 14 amino acids long. V lost 3 bases, J lost 6 bases, and 3 bases stayed unmatched. CDR3 region: CSARPGQGANEQFF. CDR3 sequence (DNA): TGCAGTGCTAGGCCGGGACAGGGGGCCAATGAGCAGTTCTTC.